This passage covers 23 T cell receptor beta chains from one sample sequenced in a study of Ad26.COV2.S vaccination and SARS-CoV-2 variants. Clones were sequenced by immunoSEQ multiplex PCR, and TCRdb holds only the in-frame ones, with some missing. The table records around 320,000 clones, 86% of them present only once. Treatment described: around 19 received Ad26.COV2.S at low or high dose, single or two shots; 5 received placebo; per-sample allocation not given. Sampling happened 63 days after the first vaccine or placebo injection. Material: peripheral blood, obtained in a trial of Ad26.COV2.S vaccine versus placebo. The source is a person aged 18 to 65 who received the Ad26.COV2.S COVID-19 vaccine or a placebo.

The V call is TRBV5-4, the J call TRBJ1-1, with D unresolved. The CDR3 extends over 13 amino acids. The germline V gene has CDR1 SGHNT and CDR2 YYREEE (reference sequence). Deletions cut 1 base from V and 7 bases from J, with 11 bases between. The CDR3 DNA is TGTGCCAGCAGCTTGTTTTCGCAAGGTGAAGCTTTCTTT. Amino acid sequence: CASSLFSQGEAFF.

The chain couples TRBV14 to TRBJ1-3, with D possibly being TRBD1 (6 bases). Germline CDR1 and CDR2: SGHDN and FVKESK. With 2 bases removed from V and 0 bases from J, the gap between germline ends came to 8 bases. This CDR3 spans 15 amino acids. CDR3: CASSQPGVSGNTIYF. Here the CDR3 DNA reads TGTGCCAGCAGCCAACCAGGGGTCTCTGGAAACACCATATATTTT.

The rearrangement uses TRBV27 and TRBJ2-2; D unresolved. There are 12 residues in the CDR3. Trimming took off 5 bases at V and 5 bases at J, with 6 bases between the two ends. From germline, CDR1 is MNHEY and CDR2 SMNVEV (reference sequence). The CDR3 DNA reads as TGTGCCAGCAGTCTTAGGACCGGGGAGCTGTTTTTT. Protein: CASSLRTGELFF.

The chain carries TRBV3-1 (or the pseudogene TRBV3-2) and TRBJ1-1; D gene unclear. The CDR3 is 13 amino acids. Trimming took 4 bases from V and 8 from J, leaving 14 bases between them. Germline loops: CDR1 LGHDT, CDR2 YNNKEL (reference sequence). This CDR3 reads CASSPPGHQEAFF. As DNA, the CDR3 is TGTGCCAGCAGCCCTCCGGGCCATCAAGAAGCTTTCTTT.

This clone is a singleton in its sample. The chain employs TRBV5-1 and TRBJ1-4; TRBD1 is a possible D gene (5 bases). Germline V gives CDR1 SGHRS, CDR2 YFSETQ. Trimming stripped 0 bases from V and 0 bases from J, with 6 bases between. There are 15 residues in the CDR3. CDR3 residues: CASSLAGTTNEKLFF. Here the CDR3 DNA reads TGCGCCAGCAGCTTGGCAGGGACAACTAATGAAAAACTGTTTTTT.

The rearrangement uses TRBV30 and TRBJ2-3, with a tentative D call TRBD2 (6 bases). The CDR3 extends over 15 amino acids. Germline V gene sequence: CDR1 GTSNPN, CDR2 SVGIG (reference sequence). The V end was cut by 2 bases, the J end by 6 bases, with 18 bases between. In nucleotides, the CDR3 is TGTGCCTGGAGTAAAAGCGGGCTCGCCCCGGATACGCAGTATTTT. Protein: CAWSKSGLAPDTQYF.

The rearrangement links TRBV29-1 to TRBJ1-1; no clear D. The CDR3 totals 13 residues. V was trimmed by 5 bases and J by 1 base, leaving 11 bases between them. The germline V gene has CDR1 SQVTM and CDR2 ANQGSEA. The CDR3 sequence: CSVPTQQNTEAFF. DNA for the CDR3: TGCAGCGTTCCTACACAGCAGAACACTGAAGCTTTCTTT.

The chain has TRBV7-2 and TRBJ1-1; D is possibly TRBD1 (6 bases). CDR3 size: 12 residues. V shed 5 bases and J shed 8 bases, with 12 bases lying between them. Germline CDR1 and CDR2: SGHTA and FQGNSA. CDR3 DNA: TGTGCCAGCAGCCCCGGACAGCAGGAAGCTTTCTTT. This gives the protein CASSPGQQEAFF. Supplemented by reference TRBV7-2 and TRBJ1-1, the full variable domain reads GAGVSQSPSNKVTEKGKDVELRCDPISGHTALYWYRQSLGQGLEFLIYFQGNSAPDKSGLPSDRFSAERTGGSVSTLTIQRTQQEDSAVYLCASSPGQQEAFFGQGTRLTVV.

This sequence joins TRBV14 and TRBJ2-1, with TRBD2 matching 8 bases. Germline CDR1 reads SGHDN; CDR2 reads FVKESK. The CDR3 consists of 15 residues. V lost 2 bases and J lost 3; bases outside the gene matches: 3. DNA of the CDR3: TGTGCCAGCAGCCAACAGGCGGGGGGCTACAATGAGCAGTTCTTC. This sequence encodes CASSQQAGGYNEQFF.

The chain employs TRBV5-4 and TRBJ1-1; a possible D gene is TRBD1 (5 bases). The CDR3 runs 16 residues. V lost 4 bases, J lost 0 bases, and 16 bases lay in between. The germline gives CDR1 SGHNT, CDR2 YYREEE (reference sequence). The CDR3 loop is CASSDLSRGMNTEAFF. CDR3 DNA: TGTGCCAGCAGCGACCTGTCGAGGGGAATGAACACTGAAGCTTTCTTT.

The chain links TRBV11-3 to TRBJ2-7; D gene uncertain. Between the trimmed V and J ends, which lost 2 bases and 4 bases, there was a span of 15 bases. The germline CDR1 and CDR2 sequences are SGHNT and YENEEA. This CDR3 spans 15 amino acids. CDR3: CASSLLGPNRYEQYF. The CDR3 coding sequence is TGTGCCAGCAGCTTACTAGGGCCCAACCGGTACGAGCAGTACTTC.

The chain links TRBV7-2 to TRBJ1-1; tentatively, D is TRBD1 (5 bases). CDR1 SGHTA and CDR2 FQGNSA come from the germline V gene. The V end lost 4 bases, the J end lost 4 bases, and 10 bases lay between the germline ends. The CDR3 sequence is 13 residues long. Here the CDR3 reads CASSSQVGTEAFF. For the CDR3, the DNA is TGTGCCAGCAGCTCACAGGTGGGCACTGAAGCTTTCTTT.

This rearrangement joins TRBV11-3 to TRBJ2-2; the D gene is possibly TRBD1 (7 bases). Per the germline V gene, CDR1 is SGHNT and CDR2 is YENEEA. Trimming cost V 1 base and J 6 bases, with 15 bases left between them. The CDR3 sequence is 16 residues long. The DNA of the CDR3 is TGTGCCAGCAGCTTAGCAGGGACCAGGGGGGCCGGGGAGCTGTTTTTT. Protein: CASSLAGTRGAGELFF.

The CDR3 DNA sequence: TGTGCCAGCAGCTCTCACAGGGAAGATACGCAGTATTTT. Its translation: CASSSHREDTQYF. The chain combines TRBV7-3 with TRBJ2-3; TRBD1 might be the D (6 bases). The germline V and J ends were trimmed by 4 bases and 5 bases, with 10 bases remaining between them. There are 13 residues in the CDR3. Germline CDR1 SGHTA, CDR2 FQGTGA.

This chain joins TRBV4-1 and TRBJ1-1, with 7 positions matching TRBD1. Looked up from germline, CDR1 is MGHRA and CDR2 is YSYEKL. The length of the CDR3 is 14 residues. V gave up 4 bases and J gave up 5 bases; unmatched junction bases: 7. The CDR3 region has the DNA TGCGCCAGCAGCCCTCAAACAGGGGCTACTGAAGCTTTCTTT. It specifies CASSPQTGATEAFF.

V gene TRBV20-1 combines with J gene TRBJ2-5; 8 bases map to TRBD2. Germline V CDR1 and CDR2: DFQATT, SNEGSKA (reference sequence). Trimming took 3 bases from V and 4 from J; bases not matched to a gene: 4. The CDR3 sequence is 13 residues long. CDR3 sequence: CSASGSGVETQYF. In DNA, the CDR3 is TGCAGTGCTAGTGGTAGCGGGGTAGAGACCCAGTACTTC.

V usage is TRBV6-5 and J usage is TRBJ1-1; D perhaps matches TRBD1 (5 bases). The CDR3 has 13 amino acids. Germline CDR1 MNHEY, CDR2 SVGAGI. V lost 7 bases and J 1 base, leaving 10 bases between the germline ends. The CDR3 DNA follows: TGTGCCAGCATATCGGGGGGGAACACTGAAGCTTTCTTT. It yields the protein CASISGGNTEAFF.

Remarks on this clone: Other DNA sequences of this sample code for an identical CDR3. CDR3 nucleotide sequence: TGCAGTGCTAGCTCAAACACTGAAGCTTTCTTT. Translating gives CSASSNTEAFF. The chain has TRBV20-1 and TRBJ1-1; the D is unclear. Trimming removed 3 bases from V and 2 bases from J, with 4 bases in between. Germline lookup yields CDR1 DFQATT and CDR2 SNEGSKA (reference sequence). The CDR3 sequence is 11 residues long.

The chain recombines TRBV11-3 with TRBJ2-6, with 8 bases lining up with TRBD1. The germline gives CDR1 SGHNT, CDR2 YENEEA. This CDR3 region has 15 residues. The V gene end was trimmed by 4 bases and the J gene end by 1 base; junction bases not matched to a gene: 0. CDR3 sequence (DNA): TGTGCCAGCAGCTACAGGGGGTCTGGGGCCAACGTCCTGACTTTC. Translating gives CASSYRGSGANVLTF.

This rearrangement joins TRBV18 to TRBJ1-1; no definite D call. Trimming removed 1 base at V and 1 base at J, with 7 bases between. Germline loops: CDR1 KGHSH, CDR2 LQKENI. CDR3 size: 14 residues. This chain's CDR3 is CASSPLSGNTEAFF. CDR3 nucleotides: TGTGCCAGCTCACCACTTTCGGGGAACACTGAAGCTTTCTTT. Filled out from reference TRBV18 and TRBJ1-1, the complete variable domain reads NAGVMQNPRHLVRRRGQEARLRCSPMKGHSHVYWYRQLPEEGLKFMVYLQKENIIDESGMPKERFSAEFPKEGPSILRIQQVVRGDSAAYFCASSPLSGNTEAFFGQGTRLTVV.

The J gene is TRBJ1-1, the V gene TRBV20-1; unclear D gene. Trimming pared 6 bases from V and 5 bases from J, leaving 10 bases between. Germline CDR1 is DFQATT and CDR2 is SNEGSKA (reference sequence). This CDR3 spans 11 amino acids. The CDR3 coding sequence is TGCAGTGCACCTAGAAGGACTGAAGCTTTCTTT. Translated: CSAPRRTEAFF.

Regarding this clone: Other DNA sequences in the sample encode the same CDR3. This chain links TRBV2 with TRBJ2-7, with D hard to call. Germline V gene lookup returns CDR1 SNHLY and CDR2 FYNNEI. Trimming left V 2 bases short and J 2 bases short, with 1 base between. The CDR3 runs to 11 residues. The CDR3 DNA sequence: TGTGCCAGCAGTGAAACCTACGAGCAGTACTTC. This codes for CASSETYEQYF. Looking up the rest from reference TRBV2 and TRBJ2-7 gives the full variable domain: EPEVTQTPSHQVTQMGQEVILRCVPISNHLYFYWYRQILGQKVEFLVSFYNNEISEKSEIFDDQFSVERPDGSNFTLKIRSTKLEDSAMYFCASSETYEQYFGPGTRLTVT.

The V gene is TRBV21-1, the J gene TRBJ1-1. TRBV21-1 is labeled a pseudogene. The CDR3 runs to 16 residues. Here the CDR3 reads CASSKAPTKEGTEAFF. The CDR3 coding sequence is TGTGCCAGCAGCAAAGCCCCCACAAAAGAGGGCACTGAAGCTTTCTTT.